This is a list of T cell receptor beta chains from one sample in a study of control samples from healthy donors and cancer patients. Assay used: immunoSEQ multiplex PCR; TCRdb lists only in-frame clones, some missing. The sample comprises under 150,000 clones, about nine tenths of which are singletons, and over 9% rests with the top ten. Sequencing input: blood. The source is a man under 40 in good health. Both conserved end residues are part of each CDR3. Each record gives: V gene, J gene, clone size, D gene, CDR3 DNA, CDR3 protein. A D gene is named only where the DNA matches it firmly. Some rows mark clone size as missing; the rest say once, few, many or name a class of expanded clone.

V gene: TRBV19; J gene: TRBJ2-1; clone size: -; D gene: -; CDR3 DNA: TGTGCCAGTACAACGTCCAGGATCCACAATGAGCAGTTCTTC; CDR3 protein: CASTTSRIHNEQFF
V gene: TRBV19; J gene: TRBJ1-4; clone size: -; D gene: -; CDR3 DNA: TGTGCCAGTAGTATTCTCGCTTATAATGAAAAACTGTTTTTT; CDR3 protein: CASSILAYNEKLFF
V gene: TRBV2; J gene: TRBJ2-2; clone size: -; D gene: -; CDR3 DNA: TGTGCCAGCAGTGGTTGGGTCGGGGAGCTGTTTTTT; CDR3 protein: CASSGWVGELFF
V gene: TRBV3-1/TRBV3-2; J gene: TRBJ2-5; clone size: -; D gene: -; CDR3 DNA: TGTGCCAGCAGCCAAACGGGAGTAGAGACCCAGTACTTC; CDR3 protein: CASSQTGVETQYF
V gene: TRBV18; J gene: TRBJ2-1; clone size: -; D gene: TRBD2; CDR3 DNA: TGTGCCAGCTCTCTACTCGACCTAGCGGGAACCGGCTCCTACAATGAGCAGTTCTTC; CDR3 protein: CASSLLDLAGTGSYNEQFF
V gene: TRBV4-1; J gene: TRBJ2-3; clone size: -; D gene: -; CDR3 DNA: TGCGCCAGCAGCCAGGAACCGGACAGAGTCGCACGCACAGATACGCAGTATTTT; CDR3 protein: CASSQEPDRVARTDTQYF
V gene: TRBV27; J gene: TRBJ2-2; clone size: medium-sized; D gene: -; CDR3 DNA: TGTGCCAGCAGTCCAACCCAGGGAATCGACGGGGAGCTGTTTTTT; CDR3 protein: CASSPTQGIDGELFF
V gene: TRBV7-3; J gene: TRBJ2-2; clone size: -; D gene: TRBD2; CDR3 DNA: TGTGCCAGCAGCTTAAGCACTAGCGGGAGTCGGGGAGCTGTTTTT; CDR3 protein: CASSLSTSGSRGAVF
V gene: TRBV28; J gene: TRBJ1-2; clone size: few; D gene: -; CDR3 DNA: TGTGCCAGCAGTTTACTAAGCCAGAACTATGGCTACACCTTC; CDR3 protein: CASSLLSQNYGYTF
V gene: TRBV6-1; J gene: TRBJ1-2; clone size: -; D gene: -; CDR3 DNA: TGTGCCAGCAGTGCGGGGTCAGGGTCTTCGCGTCGTGTCTATGGCTACACCTTC; CDR3 protein: CASSAGSGSSRRVYGYTF
V gene: TRBV28; J gene: TRBJ2-7; clone size: -; D gene: -; CDR3 DNA: TGTGCCAGCAGTTTCGTTTCCGAGCAGTACTTC; CDR3 protein: CASSFVSEQYF
V gene: TRBV6-6; J gene: TRBJ2-7; clone size: once; D gene: -; CDR3 DNA: TGTGCCAGCAGTTTCAGACAGACCTCCTACGAGCAGTACTTC; CDR3 protein: CASSFRQTSYEQYF
V gene: TRBV7-8; J gene: TRBJ1-6; clone size: -; D gene: -; CDR3 DNA: TGTGCCAGCAGCTTAGCGTCCCAGGGGCATAATTCACCCCTCCACTTT; CDR3 protein: CASSLASQGHNSPLHF
V gene: TRBV27; J gene: TRBJ1-5; clone size: -; D gene: -; CDR3 DNA: TGTGCCAGCAGTCCAAAGGGGTTTCGGGGCAATCAGCCCCAGCATTTT; CDR3 protein: CASSPKGFRGNQPQHF
V gene: TRBV11-2; J gene: TRBJ1-5; clone size: -; D gene: -; CDR3 DNA: TGTGCCAGCAGCTTAGATCTGTCGGGCAATCAGCCCCAGCATTTT; CDR3 protein: CASSLDLSGNQPQHF
V gene: TRBV10-3; J gene: TRBJ1-2; clone size: -; D gene: -; CDR3 DNA: TGTGCCATCAGTGATAACAACTATGGCTACACCTTC; CDR3 protein: CAISDNNYGYTF
V gene: TRBV19; J gene: TRBJ1-5; clone size: -; D gene: -; CDR3 DNA: TGTGCCAGTAGTACTGGGGTAGGGCAGCCCCAGCATTTT; CDR3 protein: CASSTGVGQPQHF
V gene: TRBV5-4; J gene: TRBJ1-2; clone size: -; D gene: TRBD1; CDR3 DNA: TGTGCCAGCAGGGGGACAGATTCCAACTATGGCTACACCTTC; CDR3 protein: CASRGTDSNYGYTF
V gene: TRBV10-1; J gene: TRBJ2-1; clone size: -; D gene: TRBD2; CDR3 DNA: TGCGCCAGCAGTGATTCACTAGCGGGGGCTGAGCAGTTCTTC; CDR3 protein: CASSDSLAGAEQFF
V gene: TRBV7-2; J gene: TRBJ2-1; clone size: -; D gene: TRBD2; CDR3 DNA: TGTGCCAGCAGCTTAGCGGGGACTAGCGGCGAGAGCGAGCAGTTCTTC; CDR3 protein: CASSLAGTSGESEQFF
V gene: TRBV19; J gene: TRBJ2-1; clone size: -; D gene: -; CDR3 DNA: TGTGCCAGTAGTTCGATACCACAGGGTTCGGATGAGCAGTTCTTC; CDR3 protein: CASSSIPQGSDEQFF
V gene: TRBV3-1/TRBV3-2; J gene: TRBJ1-2; clone size: -; D gene: -; CDR3 DNA: TGTGCCAGCACCGCATCGGGGGGTAGGCTCTATGGCTACACCTTC; CDR3 protein: CASTASGGRLYGYTF
V gene: TRBV27; J gene: TRBJ1-5; clone size: -; D gene: -; CDR3 DNA: TGTGCCAGCAGAGGGGGGGCGGTGGGCAATCAGCCCCAGCATTTT; CDR3 protein: CASRGGAVGNQPQHF
V gene: TRBV28; J gene: TRBJ1-1; clone size: -; D gene: TRBD1; CDR3 DNA: TGTGCCAGCAGTTCCCCAGGACAGGGGAAAATCAATGTTGAAGCTTTCTTT; CDR3 protein: CASSSPGQGKINVEAFF
V gene: TRBV7-9; J gene: TRBJ2-5; clone size: -; D gene: -; CDR3 DNA: TGTGCCAGCAGCTTCTCCCCTTTGGAGACCCAGTACTTC; CDR3 protein: CASSFSPLETQYF
V gene: TRBV28; J gene: TRBJ1-3; clone size: -; D gene: -; CDR3 DNA: TGTGCCAGCAGTCCCTTCGGGTTCGGAAACACCATATATTTT; CDR3 protein: CASSPFGFGNTIYF
V gene: TRBV19; J gene: TRBJ1-2; clone size: -; D gene: -; CDR3 DNA: TGTGCCAGTAGTATAGGGGCGGGGGTTCCTGGGACTCTTAACGGCTACACCTTC; CDR3 protein: CASSIGAGVPGTLNGYTF
V gene: TRBV3-1/TRBV3-2; J gene: TRBJ1-3; clone size: once; D gene: -; CDR3 DNA: TGTGCCAGCAGCCGACAGTTGGCCTCTGGAAACACCATATATTTT; CDR3 protein: CASSRQLASGNTIYF
V gene: TRBV14; J gene: TRBJ2-3; clone size: -; D gene: -; CDR3 DNA: TGTGCCAGCAGCCAAGACTTAGTAACGACCGGGGTAGATACGCAGTATTTT; CDR3 protein: CASSQDLVTTGVDTQYF
V gene: TRBV27; J gene: TRBJ1-4; clone size: -; D gene: -; CDR3 DNA: TGTGCCACCGGGCGGCGGAATAATGAAAAACTGTTTTTT; CDR3 protein: CATGRRNNEKLFF
V gene: TRBV27; J gene: TRBJ2-7; clone size: -; D gene: -; CDR3 DNA: TGTGCCAGCAGTTTATGGCAGCGGCCCTACGAGCAGTACTTC; CDR3 protein: CASSLWQRPYEQYF
V gene: TRBV11-3; J gene: TRBJ2-1; clone size: -; D gene: TRBD2; CDR3 DNA: TGTGCCAGCAGCTTAGTACTAGCGGGGTACAATGAGCAGTTCTTC; CDR3 protein: CASSLVLAGYNEQFF
V gene: TRBV5-5; J gene: TRBJ2-5; clone size: once; D gene: -; CDR3 DNA: TGTGCCAGCAGACGGAATACAGGGAGTCAAGAGACCCAGTACTTC; CDR3 protein: CASRRNTGSQETQYF
V gene: TRBV28; J gene: TRBJ2-2; clone size: -; D gene: -; CDR3 DNA: TGTGCCAGCAGCCACCTACCGGGACCGGCCTCGGTCGGGGCCGGGGAGCTGTTTTTT; CDR3 protein: CASSHLPGPASVGAGELFF
V gene: TRBV10-3; J gene: TRBJ2-3; clone size: -; D gene: TRBD2; CDR3 DNA: TGTGCCATCAGAAACACCAGCGGGAGCTACGATACGCAGTATTTT; CDR3 protein: CAIRNTSGSYDTQYF
V gene: TRBV2; J gene: TRBJ2-5; clone size: -; D gene: -; CDR3 DNA: TGTGCCAGCAGGGGAGACCAGGGTCACAAGACCCAGTACTTC; CDR3 protein: CASRGDQGHKTQYF
V gene: TRBV20-1; J gene: TRBJ1-2; clone size: -; D gene: -; CDR3 DNA: TGCAGTGCTCCAGGGAACTATGGCTACACCTTC; CDR3 protein: CSAPGNYGYTF
V gene: TRBV5-4; J gene: TRBJ2-1; clone size: -; D gene: TRBD2; CDR3 DNA: TGTGCCAGCAGCTTGGACCATGGACTAGTTGATGAGCAGTTCTTC; CDR3 protein: CASSLDHGLVDEQFF
V gene: TRBV9; J gene: TRBJ1-1; clone size: -; D gene: -; CDR3 DNA: TGTGCCAGCAGCGTTGGACACTTGAACACTGAAGCTTTCTTT; CDR3 protein: CASSVGHLNTEAFF
V gene: TRBV12-3/TRBV12-4; J gene: TRBJ1-2; clone size: few; D gene: -; CDR3 DNA: TGTGCCAGCACCAAGGTGGGGCCGCCCGGCTACACCTTC; CDR3 protein: CASTKVGPPGYTF
V gene: TRBV21-1; J gene: TRBJ2-7; clone size: -; D gene: -; CDR3 DNA: TGTGCCAGCAGCAAAGCAGCCTCCTACGAGCAGTACTTC; CDR3 protein: CASSKAASYEQYF
V gene: TRBV11-2; J gene: TRBJ2-7; clone size: once; D gene: -; CDR3 DNA: TGTGCCAGCAGCCCGGAAGTCGCACAGCCCACCTACGAGCAGTACTTC; CDR3 protein: CASSPEVAQPTYEQYF
V gene: TRBV14; J gene: TRBJ2-5; clone size: -; D gene: TRBD1; CDR3 DNA: TGTGCCAGCAGTGATACCGGGACAGGGACGGGAGAGACCCAGTACTTC; CDR3 protein: CASSDTGTGTGETQYF
V gene: TRBV29-1; J gene: TRBJ1-1; clone size: -; D gene: -; CDR3 DNA: TGCAGCGTCGGCGGGGTTACTGAAGCTTTCTTT; CDR3 protein: CSVGGVTEAFF
V gene: TRBV7-6; J gene: TRBJ1-1; clone size: -; D gene: -; CDR3 DNA: TGTGCCAGCAGCTTTCACAGGGTTACTTCGAACACTGAAGCTTTCTTT; CDR3 protein: CASSFHRVTSNTEAFF